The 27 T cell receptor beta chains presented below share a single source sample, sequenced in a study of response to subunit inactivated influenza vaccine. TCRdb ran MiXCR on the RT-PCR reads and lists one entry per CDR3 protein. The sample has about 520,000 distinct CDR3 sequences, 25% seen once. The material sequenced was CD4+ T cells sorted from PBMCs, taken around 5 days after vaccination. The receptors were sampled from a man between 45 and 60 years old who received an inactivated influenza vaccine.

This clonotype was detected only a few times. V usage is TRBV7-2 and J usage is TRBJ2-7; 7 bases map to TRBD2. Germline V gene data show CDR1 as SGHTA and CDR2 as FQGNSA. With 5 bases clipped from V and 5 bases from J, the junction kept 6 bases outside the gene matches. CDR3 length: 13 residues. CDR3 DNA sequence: TGTGCCAGCAGCACCAGGACTAGAAACGAGCAGTACTTC. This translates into CASSTRTRNEQYF.

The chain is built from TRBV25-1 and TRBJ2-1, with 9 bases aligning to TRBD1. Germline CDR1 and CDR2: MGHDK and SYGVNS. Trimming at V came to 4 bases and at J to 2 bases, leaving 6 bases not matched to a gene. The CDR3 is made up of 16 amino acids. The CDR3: CASSVPGQGTYNEQFF. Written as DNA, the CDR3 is TGTGCCAGCAGTGTTCCGGGACAGGGAACCTACAATGAGCAGTTCTTC. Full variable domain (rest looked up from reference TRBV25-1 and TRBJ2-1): EADIYQTPRYLVIGTGKKITLECSQTMGHDKMYWYQQDPGMELHLIHYSYGVNSTEKGDLSSESTVSRIRTEHFPLTLESARPSHTSQYLCASSVPGQGTYNEQFFGPGTRLTVL.

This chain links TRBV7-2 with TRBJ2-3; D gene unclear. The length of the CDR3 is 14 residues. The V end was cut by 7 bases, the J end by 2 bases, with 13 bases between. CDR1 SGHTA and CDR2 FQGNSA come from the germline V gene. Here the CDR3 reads CASKLQELTDTQYF. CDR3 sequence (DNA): TGTGCCAGCAAACTCCAGGAGCTCACAGATACGCAGTATTTT.

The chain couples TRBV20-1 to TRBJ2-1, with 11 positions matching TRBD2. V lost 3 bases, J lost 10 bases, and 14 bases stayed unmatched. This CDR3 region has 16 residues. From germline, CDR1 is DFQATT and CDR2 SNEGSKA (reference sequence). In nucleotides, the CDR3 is TGCAGTGCTAGCTGGCTAGCGGGAGGCCTTCCACAAGAGCAGTTCTTC. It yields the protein CSASWLAGGLPQEQFF.

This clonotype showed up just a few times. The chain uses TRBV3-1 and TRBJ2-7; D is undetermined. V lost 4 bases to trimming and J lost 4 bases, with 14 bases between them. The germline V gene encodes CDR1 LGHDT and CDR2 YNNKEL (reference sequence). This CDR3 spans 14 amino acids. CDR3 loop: CASSLTQNPYEQYF. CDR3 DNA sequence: TGTGCCAGCAGCCTCACGCAGAACCCTTACGAGCAGTACTTC.

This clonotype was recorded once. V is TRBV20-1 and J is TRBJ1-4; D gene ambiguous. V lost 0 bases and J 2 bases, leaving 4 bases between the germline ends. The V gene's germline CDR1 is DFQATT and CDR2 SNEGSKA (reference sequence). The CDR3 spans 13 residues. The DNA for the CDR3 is TGCAGTGCTAGAGAGGGGACTAATGAAAAACTGTTTTTT. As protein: CSAREGTNEKLFF.

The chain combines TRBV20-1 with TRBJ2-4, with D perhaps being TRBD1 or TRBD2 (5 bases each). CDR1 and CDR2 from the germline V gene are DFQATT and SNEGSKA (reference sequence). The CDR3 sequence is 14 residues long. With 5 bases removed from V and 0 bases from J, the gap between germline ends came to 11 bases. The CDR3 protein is CSAAREIAKNIQYF. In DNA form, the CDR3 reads TGCAGTGCTGCCAGGGAGATAGCCAAAAACATTCAGTACTTC.

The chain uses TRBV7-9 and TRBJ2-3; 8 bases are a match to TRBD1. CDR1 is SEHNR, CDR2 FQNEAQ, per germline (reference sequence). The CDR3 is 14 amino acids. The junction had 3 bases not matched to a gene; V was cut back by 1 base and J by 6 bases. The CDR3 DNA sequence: TGTGCCAGCAGCTTAGACCAGGGGGCTGATACGCAGTATTTT. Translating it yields CASSLDQGADTQYF.

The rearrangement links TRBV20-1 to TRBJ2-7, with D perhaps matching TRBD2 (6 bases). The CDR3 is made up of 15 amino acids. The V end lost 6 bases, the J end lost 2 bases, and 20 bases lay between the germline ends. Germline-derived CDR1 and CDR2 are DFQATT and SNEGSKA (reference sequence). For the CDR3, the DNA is TGCAGTGCCCCACCGTTTGATAGCGGTCCCTACGAGCAGTACTTC. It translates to CSAPPFDSGPYEQYF.

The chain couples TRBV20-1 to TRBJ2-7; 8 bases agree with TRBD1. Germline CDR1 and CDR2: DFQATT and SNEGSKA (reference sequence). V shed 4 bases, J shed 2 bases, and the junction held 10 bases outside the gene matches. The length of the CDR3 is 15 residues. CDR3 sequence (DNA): TGCAGTGCTACCCCAGCAGGGGGCCAGACCTACGAGCAGTACTTC. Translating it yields CSATPAGGQTYEQYF.

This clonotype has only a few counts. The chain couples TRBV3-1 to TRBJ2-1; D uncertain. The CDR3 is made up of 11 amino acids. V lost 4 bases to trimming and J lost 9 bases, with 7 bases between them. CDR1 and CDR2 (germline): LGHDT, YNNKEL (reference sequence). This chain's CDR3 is CASSRGREQFF. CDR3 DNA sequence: TGTGCCAGCAGCCGCGGACGTGAGCAGTTCTTC.

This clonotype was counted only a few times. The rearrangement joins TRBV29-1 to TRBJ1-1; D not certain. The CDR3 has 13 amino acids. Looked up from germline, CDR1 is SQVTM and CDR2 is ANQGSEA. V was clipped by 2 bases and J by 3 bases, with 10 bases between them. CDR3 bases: TGCAGCGTTGAACCGGAGGCGGACACTGAAGCTTTCTTT. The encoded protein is CSVEPEADTEAFF.

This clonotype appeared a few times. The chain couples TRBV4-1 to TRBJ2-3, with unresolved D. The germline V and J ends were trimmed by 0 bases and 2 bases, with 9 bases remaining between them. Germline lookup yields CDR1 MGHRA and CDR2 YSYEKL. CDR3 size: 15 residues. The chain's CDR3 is CASSQDQAYTDTQYF. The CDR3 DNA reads TGCGCCAGCAGCCAAGATCAGGCTTACACAGATACGCAGTATTTT.

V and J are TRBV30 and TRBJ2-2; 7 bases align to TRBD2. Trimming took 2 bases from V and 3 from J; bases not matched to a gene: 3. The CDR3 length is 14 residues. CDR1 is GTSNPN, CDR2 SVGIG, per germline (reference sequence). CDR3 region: CAWSRLADTGELFF. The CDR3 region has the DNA TGTGCCTGGAGTAGACTAGCTGACACCGGGGAGCTGTTTTTT.

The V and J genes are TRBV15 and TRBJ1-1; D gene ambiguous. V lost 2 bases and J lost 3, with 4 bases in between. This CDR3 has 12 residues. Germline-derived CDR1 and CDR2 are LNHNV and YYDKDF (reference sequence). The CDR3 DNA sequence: TGTGCCACCAGCAGACGTGACACTGAAGCTTTCTTT. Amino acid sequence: CATSRRDTEAFF.

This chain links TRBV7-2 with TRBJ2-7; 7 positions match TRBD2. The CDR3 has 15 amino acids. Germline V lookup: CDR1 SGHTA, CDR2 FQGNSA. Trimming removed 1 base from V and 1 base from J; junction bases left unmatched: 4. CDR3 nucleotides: TGTGCCAGCAGCTTAGGCGGACTAGGGTCCTACGAGCAGTACTTC. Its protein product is CASSLGGLGSYEQYF.

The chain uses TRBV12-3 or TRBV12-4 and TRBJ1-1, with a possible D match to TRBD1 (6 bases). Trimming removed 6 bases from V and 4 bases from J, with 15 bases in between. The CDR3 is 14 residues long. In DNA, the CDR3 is TGTGCCAGCAGAGTCAGAGGGGGGTCCACTGAAGCTTTCTTT. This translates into CASRVRGGSTEAFF.

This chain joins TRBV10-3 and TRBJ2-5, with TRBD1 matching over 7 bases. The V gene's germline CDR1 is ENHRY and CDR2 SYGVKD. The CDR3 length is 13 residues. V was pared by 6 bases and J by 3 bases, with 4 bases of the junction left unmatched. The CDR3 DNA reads TGTGCCATCAGCCCGGGACAGAAAGAGACCCAGTACTTC. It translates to CAISPGQKETQYF.

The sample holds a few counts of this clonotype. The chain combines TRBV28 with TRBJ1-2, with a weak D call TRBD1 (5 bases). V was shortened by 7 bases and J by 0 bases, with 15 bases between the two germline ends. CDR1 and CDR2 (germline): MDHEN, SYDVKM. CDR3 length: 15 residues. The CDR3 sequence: CASTPRGATNYGYTF. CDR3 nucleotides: TGTGCCAGCACCCCACGGGGCGCAACTAACTATGGCTACACCTTC.

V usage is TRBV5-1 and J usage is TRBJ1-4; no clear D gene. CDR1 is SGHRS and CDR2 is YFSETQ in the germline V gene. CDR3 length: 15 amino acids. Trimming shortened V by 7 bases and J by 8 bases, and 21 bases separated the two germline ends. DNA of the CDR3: TGCGCCAGCCGAGGAGGTGGAACCTTGGGGGAAAAACTGTTTTTT. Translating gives CASRGGGTLGEKLFF.

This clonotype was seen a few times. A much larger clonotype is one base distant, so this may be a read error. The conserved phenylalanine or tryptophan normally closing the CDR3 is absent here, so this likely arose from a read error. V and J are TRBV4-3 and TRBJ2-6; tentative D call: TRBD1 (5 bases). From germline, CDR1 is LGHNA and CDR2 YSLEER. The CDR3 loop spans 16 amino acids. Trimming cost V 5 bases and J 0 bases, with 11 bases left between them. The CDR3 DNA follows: TGCGCCAGCAGCAGGGGCGAAAGCTCTGGGGCCAACGTCCTGACTTCC. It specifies CASSRGESSGANVLTS.

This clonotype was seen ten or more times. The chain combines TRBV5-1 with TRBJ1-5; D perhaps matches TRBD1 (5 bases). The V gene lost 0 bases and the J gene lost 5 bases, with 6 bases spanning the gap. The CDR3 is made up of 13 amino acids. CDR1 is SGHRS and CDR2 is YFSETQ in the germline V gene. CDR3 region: CASSLVGDQPQHF. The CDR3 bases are TGCGCCAGCAGCTTGGTAGGGGATCAGCCCCAGCATTTT.

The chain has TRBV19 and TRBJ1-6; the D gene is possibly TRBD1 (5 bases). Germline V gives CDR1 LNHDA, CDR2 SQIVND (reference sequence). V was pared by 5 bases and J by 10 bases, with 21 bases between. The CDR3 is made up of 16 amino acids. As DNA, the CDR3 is TGTGCCAGTAGTGCGGGAATCGGGGGATATAGATCACCCCTCCACTTT. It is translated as CASSAGIGGYRSPLHF.

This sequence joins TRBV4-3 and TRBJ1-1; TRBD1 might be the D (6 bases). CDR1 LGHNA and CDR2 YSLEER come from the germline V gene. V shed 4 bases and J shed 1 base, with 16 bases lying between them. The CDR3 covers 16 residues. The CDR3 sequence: CASSPGDNRPNTEAFF. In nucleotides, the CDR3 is TGCGCCAGCAGCCCAGGGGACAACAGGCCGAACACTGAAGCTTTCTTT.

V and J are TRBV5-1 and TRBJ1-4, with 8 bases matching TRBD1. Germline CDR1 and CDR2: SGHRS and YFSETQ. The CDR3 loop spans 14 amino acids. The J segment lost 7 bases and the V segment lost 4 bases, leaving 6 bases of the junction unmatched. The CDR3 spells CASSRQGWAEKLFF. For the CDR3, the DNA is TGCGCCAGCAGCCGACAGGGGTGGGCTGAAAAACTGTTTTTT.

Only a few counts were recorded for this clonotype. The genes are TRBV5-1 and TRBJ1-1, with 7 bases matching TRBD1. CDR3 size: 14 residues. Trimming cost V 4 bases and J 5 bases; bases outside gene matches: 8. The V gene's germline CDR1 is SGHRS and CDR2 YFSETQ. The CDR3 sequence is CASSVNPGGTEAFF. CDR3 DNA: TGCGCCAGCAGCGTGAACCCAGGGGGAACTGAAGCTTTCTTT.

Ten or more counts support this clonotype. In DNA form, the CDR3 reads TGTGCCAGCAGTAATGGGAATTCACCCCTCCACTTT. Amino acid sequence: CASSNGNSPLHF. The gene calls are TRBV27 and TRBJ1-6, with D unclear. The V end lost 5 bases, the J end lost 7 bases, and 6 bases lay between the germline ends. The CDR3 totals 12 residues. Per germline, CDR1 MNHEY and CDR2 SMNVEV (reference sequence).